This TCR beta chain was sequenced for a study of breast tumors, draining lymph nodes, adjacent tissues. Regarding the study as a whole: Compared with basal-like, luminal-like tumors shared significantly more repertoire with nontumor tissue. That most tumor T cells come from lymph nodes remained unproven. Tumor repertoires ranked between lymph nodes and nontumor tissue in diversity, with V and J gene preferences.

This clonotype was picked up a small number of times. The antigen is not known. Axillary draining lymph nodes of breast cancer patients supplied the node samples. TCRdb reanalysed the multiplex PCR reads using MiXCR and keeps one entry per CDR3 protein. In the table there are about 170,000 distinct CDR3 sequences, roughly a third of which are singletons. The CDR3 has 14 amino acids. Per germline, CDR1 MDHEN and CDR2 SYDVKM. Trimming took off 7 bases at V and 4 bases at J, with 16 bases between the two ends. The chain joins TRBV28 to TRBJ2-5; weak D call: TRBD1 (7 bases). What was sequenced was axillary lymph node tissue. The receptor comes from a female donor with breast cancer. Some clones in this sample may be carry-over from other donors' samples. The CDR3 spells CASTRGGGGETQYF. The CDR3 DNA is TGTGCCAGCACCCGAGGAGGGGGCGGAGAGACCCAGTACTTC. The complete variable domain, with remaining parts taken from reference TRBV28 and TRBJ2-5, reads DVKVTQSSRYLVKRTGEKVFLECVQDMDHENMFWYRQDPGLGLRLIYFSYDVKMKEKGDIPEGYSVSREKKERFSLILESASTNQTSMYLCASTRGGGGETQYFGPGTRLLVL.